This is a list of T cell receptor beta chains from one sample in a study of PD-1 blockade in classical Hodgkin lymphoma. TCRdb's copy holds only in-frame clones and misses some; the assay was immunoSEQ multiplex PCR. This sample has about 45,000 clones, with approximately 72% found just once. This sample comprised peripheral blood mononuclear cells (PBMCs), obtained before the second cycle of nivolumab. The source of these receptors is a human donor with classical Hodgkin lymphoma. CDR3s include the opening cysteine and the closing phenylalanine or tryptophan. A D gene is named only where the DNA matches it firmly. Expanded clones get a size class; other rows say once, few or many, or leave the size out.

clone size	V gene	D gene	J gene	CDR3 protein	CDR3 DNA
NA	TRBV28	NA	TRBJ1-5	CASSLAGNNQPQHF	TGTGCCAGCAGTTTGGCAGGGAACAATCAGCCCCAGCATTTT
NA	TRBV7-9	TRBD1	TRBJ2-7	CASSAPGTATYEQYF	TGTGCCAGCAGCGCACCCGGGACAGCGACCTACGAGCAGTACTTC
NA	TRBV25-1	NA	TRBJ1-2	CASSLSTGRGYGYTF	TGTGCCAGCAGTCTTTCTACAGGGCGCGGCTATGGCTACACCTTC
NA	TRBV5-6	TRBD1	TRBJ2-5	CASSFPQGMEETQYF	TGTGCCAGCAGCTTCCCACAGGGGATGGAGGAGACCCAGTACTTC
NA	TRBV28	NA	TRBJ2-2	CASTLDSRSAGELFF	TGTGCCAGCACCCTGGACAGCCGAAGCGCCGGGGAGCTGTTTTTT
NA	TRBV4-3	NA	TRBJ2-2	CASSLEITIGELFF	TGCGCCAGCAGCCTTGAGATTACGATAGGGGAGCTGTTTTTT
once	TRBV29-1	TRBD1	TRBJ1-1	CSAPRDSLEAFF	TGCAGCGCCCCGCGGGACAGCCTAGAAGCTTTCTTT
few	TRBV9	NA	TRBJ1-2	CASSVEPKAGTNYGYTF	TGTGCCAGCAGCGTAGAGCCGAAGGCGGGAACTAACTATGGCTACACCTTC
NA	TRBV7-2	NA	TRBJ2-1	CASSPAGTAIYNEQFF	TGTGCCAGCAGCCCGGCGGGGACAGCTATTTACAATGAGCAGTTCTTC
few	TRBV13	NA	TRBJ2-5	CASSLVAVQETQYF	TGTGCCAGCAGCTTAGTGGCGGTGCAAGAGACCCAGTACTTC
NA	TRBV7-9	NA	TRBJ2-7	CAVHPHTAYEQYF	TGTGCCGTACACCCACACACAGCCTACGAGCAGTACTTC
NA	TRBV7-2	NA	TRBJ2-3	CASSLVQEDTQYF	TGTGCCAGCAGCTTAGTACAGGAAGATACGCAGTATTTT
NA	TRBV7-6	NA	TRBJ1-1	CASSLYGNTEAFF	TGTGCCAGCAGCTTATATGGGAACACTGAAGCTTTCTTT
NA	TRBV5-4	NA	TRBJ1-5	CASSLAGAGNQPQHF	TGTGCCAGCAGCTTGGCTGGGGCTGGCAATCAGCCCCAGCATTTT
few	TRBV28	TRBD2	TRBJ2-1	CASSPITSGEDNEQFF	TGTGCCAGCAGTCCAATCACTAGCGGGGAAGACAATGAGCAGTTCTTC
few	TRBV7-2	NA	TRBJ2-5	CASSLGARRMETQYF	TGTGCCAGCAGCTTAGGCGCCAGAAGGATGGAGACCCAGTACTTC
few	TRBV11-2	TRBD2	TRBJ2-3	CASSAGGNTDTQYF	TGTGCCAGCAGCGCGGGGGGAAACACAGATACGCAGTATTTT
NA	TRBV10-3	NA	TRBJ1-2	CAISESPRGDGYTF	TGTGCCATCAGTGAGTCACCGAGAGGGGATGGCTACACCTTC
NA	TRBV9	NA	TRBJ1-2	CASSVTGHTNYGYTF	TGTGCCAGCAGCGTAACCGGACACACTAACTATGGCTACACCTTC
once	TRBV9	TRBD1	TRBJ2-2	CASSPTGGNTGELFF	TGTGCCAGCAGCCCTACAGGGGGCAACACCGGGGAGCTGTTTTTT
NA	TRBV29-1	TRBD2	TRBJ2-1	CSVEGLAVPSSYNEQFF	TGCAGCGTTGAAGGACTAGCGGTGCCTAGCTCCTACAATGAGCAGTTCTTC
few	TRBV19	TRBD2	TRBJ2-1	CASSPFAGVANEQFF	TGTGCCAGTTCCCCCTTTGCGGGAGTAGCGAATGAGCAGTTCTTC
NA	TRBV30	NA	TRBJ2-2	CAWRRSDRITGELFF	TGTGCCTGGAGAAGATCGGACCGTATCACCGGGGAGCTGTTTTTT
few	TRBV28	NA	TRBJ2-1	CASSPRDTSSYNEQFF	TGTGCCAGCAGCCCCCGGGACACAAGCTCCTACAATGAGCAGTTCTTC
NA	TRBV9	TRBD2	TRBJ2-3	CASSLSRRGLESDTQYF	TGTGCCAGCAGCCTCAGCCGCCGGGGACTAGAAAGCGATACGCAGTATTTT
NA	TRBV9	NA	TRBJ1-1	CASSVTTGKAFF	TGTGCCAGCAGCGTGACGACAGGTAAAGCTTTCTTT
NA	TRBV4-3	TRBD2	TRBJ2-7	CASSQDSGGYEQYF	TGCGCCAGCAGCCAAGATAGCGGGGGGTACGAGCAGTACTTC
NA	TRBV29-1	NA	TRBJ2-3	CSVLIADTQYF	TGCAGCGTTCTCATCGCAGATACGCAGTATTTT
NA	TRBV7-9	NA	TRBJ2-7	CASSLKSYEQYF	TGTGCCAGCAGCTTAAAGAGCTACGAGCAGTACTTC
NA	TRBV27	NA	TRBJ2-7	CASSFAGWGVYPYEQYF	TGTGCCAGCAGTTTCGCGGGGTGGGGGGTGTACCCCTACGAGCAGTACTTC
once	TRBV28	TRBD1	TRBJ1-2	CASSSTGGASGYTF	TGTGCCAGCAGCTCCACAGGGGGCGCAAGTGGCTACACCTTC
few	TRBV19	NA	TRBJ1-1	CASSIGVVEAFF	TGTGCCAGTAGTATAGGGGTTGTTGAAGCTTTCTTT
NA	TRBV7-3	NA	TRBJ1-1	CASSLTFYTEAFF	TGTGCCAGCAGCTTAACATTCTACACTGAAGCTTTCTTT
few	TRBV28	NA	TRBJ2-3	CASCTAAFTDTQYF	TGTGCCAGTTGTACAGCGGCCTTCACAGATACGCAGTATTTT
NA	TRBV19	NA	TRBJ1-6	CASSPIVMGHSPLHF	TGTGCCAGTAGTCCTATTGTCATGGGGCATTCACCCCTCCACTTT
few	TRBV9	NA	TRBJ2-3	CASSVAGNTDTQYF	TGTGCCAGCAGCGTAGCCGGGAATACAGATACGCAGTATTTT
NA	TRBV7-2	NA	TRBJ2-5	CASSLNPETQYF	TGTGCCAGCAGCTTAAATCCGGAGACCCAGTACTTC
NA	TRBV6-5	TRBD1	TRBJ1-2	CASSYSTGADGYTF	TGTGCCAGCAGTTACTCGACAGGGGCAGATGGCTACACCTTC
NA	TRBV4-3	NA	TRBJ2-2	CASSQDISHTGELFF	TGCGCCAGCAGCCAAGATATTTCCCACACCGGGGAGCTGTTTTTT
NA	TRBV30	TRBD1	TRBJ1-2	CAWSVKGTGGGYTF	TGTGCCTGGAGTGTAAAGGGGACAGGGGGTGGCTACACCTTC
NA	TRBV7-9	TRBD2	TRBJ2-3	CASSAKREGSTDTQYF	TGTGCCAGCAGCGCTAAGCGGGAGGGAAGCACAGATACGCAGTATTTT
NA	TRBV20-1	NA	TRBJ2-1	CSAGNNEQFF	TGCAGTGCTGGAAACAATGAGCAGTTCTTC
NA	TRBV7-9	NA	TRBJ2-3	CASSLNADTDTQYF	TGTGCCAGCAGCTTAAATGCCGACACAGATACGCAGTATTTT
NA	TRBV28	TRBD2	TRBJ2-1	CASSRNYLAGGPAVYNEQFF	TGTGCCAGCAGCCGAAACTATCTAGCGGGAGGGCCAGCTGTCTACAATGAGCAGTTCTTC
NA	TRBV2	TRBD2	TRBJ2-2	CASRRSGGVNTGELFF	TGTGCCAGCAGGAGGAGCGGGGGGGTGAACACCGGGGAGCTGTTTTTT
NA	TRBV19	NA	TRBJ2-1	CASSIDPGAYNEQFF	TGTGCCAGTAGTATAGATCCGGGCGCCTACAATGAGCAGTTCTTC
once	TRBV6-6	NA	TRBJ2-3	CASVEKGGSTDTQYF	TGTGCCAGCGTGGAGAAGGGGGGTAGCACAGATACGCAGTATTTT
NA	TRBV29-1	TRBD2	TRBJ2-5	CSVADLAGAGSWETQYF	TGCAGCGTCGCGGACCTAGCGGGAGCAGGGTCGTGGGAGACCCAGTACTTC
NA	TRBV7-8	TRBD1	TRBJ2-1	CASSAPRGSYNEQFF	TGTGCCAGCAGCGCCCCCAGGGGGTCCTACAATGAGCAGTTCTTC
NA	TRBV4-3	NA	TRBJ1-2	CASSQTQGANYGYTF	TGCGCCAGCAGCCAGACACAGGGAGCTAACTATGGCTACACCTTC
once	TRBV6-1	NA	TRBJ1-1	CASSEWYRALNTEAFF	TGTGCCAGCAGTGAATGGTATCGGGCGTTAAACACTGAAGCTTTCTTT
NA	TRBV4-3	NA	TRBJ2-1	CASSQGWDRDEQFF	TGCGCCAGCAGCCAAGGGTGGGACCGGGATGAGCAGTTCTTC
medium-sized	TRBV29-1	NA	TRBJ1-2	CSAGRGDSNYGYTF	TGCAGCGCTGGTCGGGGAGACTCTAACTATGGCTACACCTTC
once	TRBV18	TRBD1	TRBJ1-1	CASSDLDPGGLATEAFF	TGTGCCAGCTCAGATCTGGACCCAGGGGGGCTGGCGACTGAAGCTTTCTTT
NA	TRBV10-1	NA	TRBJ2-7	CASSPPSPLGEQYF	TGCGCCAGCAGCCCCCCTAGTCCCCTCGGGGAGCAGTACTTC